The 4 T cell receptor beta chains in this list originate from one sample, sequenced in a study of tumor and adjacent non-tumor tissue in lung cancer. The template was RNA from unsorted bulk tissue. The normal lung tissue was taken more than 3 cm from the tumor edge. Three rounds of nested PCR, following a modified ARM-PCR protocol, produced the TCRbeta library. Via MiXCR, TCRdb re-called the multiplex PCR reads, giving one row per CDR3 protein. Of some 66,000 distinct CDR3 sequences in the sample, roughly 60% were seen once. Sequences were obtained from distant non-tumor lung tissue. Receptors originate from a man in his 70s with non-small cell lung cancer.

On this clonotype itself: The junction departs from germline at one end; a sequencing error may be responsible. The DNA for the CDR3 is TGCGTCAGCAGCTTGGCGGGTGGGAGGGTCAACGAGCAGTACTTC. Translating gives CVSSLAGGRVNEQYF. This chain connects TRBV5-1 to TRBJ2-7; TRBD2 aligns across 7 bases. The CDR3 length is 15 residues. Germline V gives CDR1 SGHRS, CDR2 YFSETQ. The full variable domain, rest sourced from reference TRBV5-1 and TRBJ2-7, is KAGVTQTPRYLIKTRGQQVTLSCSPISGHRSVSWYQQTPGQGLQFLFEYFSETQRNKGNFPGRFSGRQFSNSRSEMNVSTLELGDSALYLCVSSLAGGRVNEQYFGPGTRLTVT.

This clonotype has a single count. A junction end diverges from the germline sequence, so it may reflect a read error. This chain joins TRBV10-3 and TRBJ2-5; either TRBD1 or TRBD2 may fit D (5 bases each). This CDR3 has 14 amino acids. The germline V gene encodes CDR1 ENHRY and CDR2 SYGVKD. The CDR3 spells CTISDSGRDETQYF. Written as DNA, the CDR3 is TGTACCATCAGTGATTCCGGCAGGGACGAGACCCAGTACTTC.

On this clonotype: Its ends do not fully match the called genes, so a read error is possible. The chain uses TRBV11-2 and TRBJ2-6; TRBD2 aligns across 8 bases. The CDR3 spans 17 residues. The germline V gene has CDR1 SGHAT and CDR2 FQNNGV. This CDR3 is CASSPRGGSSGASVPTF. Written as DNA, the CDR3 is TGTGCCAGCAGCCCCCGGGGGGGTAGCTCTGGGGCCAGCGTCCCGACTTTC.

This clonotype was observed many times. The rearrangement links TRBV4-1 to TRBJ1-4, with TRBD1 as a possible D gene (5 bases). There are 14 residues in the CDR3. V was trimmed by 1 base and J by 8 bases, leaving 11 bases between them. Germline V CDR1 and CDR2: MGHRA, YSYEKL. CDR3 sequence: CASSQGGNPEKLFF. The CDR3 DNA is TGCGCCAGCAGCCAAGGGGGGAACCCCGAAAAACTGTTTTTT.